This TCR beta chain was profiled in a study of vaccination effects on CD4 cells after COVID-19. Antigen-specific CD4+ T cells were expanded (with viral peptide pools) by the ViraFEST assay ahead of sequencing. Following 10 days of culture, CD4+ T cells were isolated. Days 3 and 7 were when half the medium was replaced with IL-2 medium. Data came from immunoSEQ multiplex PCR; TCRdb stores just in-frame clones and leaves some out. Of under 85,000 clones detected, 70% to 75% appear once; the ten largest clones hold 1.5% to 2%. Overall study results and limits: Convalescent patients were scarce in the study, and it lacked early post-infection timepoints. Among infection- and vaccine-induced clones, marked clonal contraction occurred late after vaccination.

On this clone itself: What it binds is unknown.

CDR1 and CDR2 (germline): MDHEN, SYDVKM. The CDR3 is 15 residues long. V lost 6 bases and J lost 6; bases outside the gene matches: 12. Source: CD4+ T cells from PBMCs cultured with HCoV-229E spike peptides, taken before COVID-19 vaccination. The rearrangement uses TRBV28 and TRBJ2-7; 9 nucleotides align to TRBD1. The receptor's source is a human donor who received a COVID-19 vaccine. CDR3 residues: CASRAPGQGQGEQYV. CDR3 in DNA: TGTGCCAGCAGGGCTCCGGGACAGGGTCAAGGCGAGCAGTACGTC.